A selection of T cell receptor beta chains follows, all from one sample in a study of OX40 agonist ivuxolimab in advanced cancers. The repertoire was sequenced with immunoSEQ multiplex PCR; TCRdb's copy has only in-frame clones and lacks some. Here the sample spans 55,000 to 80,000 clones, about 88% being singletons. Source: CD4+ or CD8+ T cells sorted from blood, taken in a trial of the OX40 agonist ivuxolimab. All receptors come from an adult with an advanced solid tumor such as melanoma, head and neck, liver or kidney cancer. CDR3s include the opening cysteine and the closing phenylalanine or tryptophan. Fields, in order: CDR3 protein, CDR3 DNA, clone size, J gene, V gene, D gene. A D gene is named only where the DNA matches it firmly. Some rows mark clone size as missing; the rest say once, few, many or name a class of expanded clone.

CDR3aa: CASSDPLEHADTQYF
CDR3nt: TGTGCCAGTAGTGACCCCCTGGAACACGCGGATACGCAGTATTTT
abundance: NA
j_gene: TRBJ2-3
v_gene: TRBV19
d_gene: NA

CDR3aa: CASLRRNISYNEQFF
CDR3nt: TGTGCCAGCCTAAGAAGGAACATATCCTACAATGAGCAGTTCTTC
abundance: NA
j_gene: TRBJ2-1
v_gene: TRBV7-9
d_gene: NA

CDR3aa: CASSQEGRATNEKLFF
CDR3nt: TGCGCCAGCAGCCAAGAAGGGAGAGCAACTAATGAAAAACTGTTTTTT
abundance: NA
j_gene: TRBJ1-4
v_gene: TRBV4-1
d_gene: NA

CDR3aa: CASSFGADNEQFF
CDR3nt: TGTGCCAGCAGCTTTGGAGCGGACAATGAGCAGTTCTTC
abundance: NA
j_gene: TRBJ2-1
v_gene: TRBV13
d_gene: NA

CDR3aa: CAIRRGYNEQFF
CDR3nt: TGTGCCATCCGCAGGGGGTACAATGAGCAGTTCTTC
abundance: NA
j_gene: TRBJ2-1
v_gene: TRBV27
d_gene: TRBD1

CDR3aa: CASSLSTDTQYF
CDR3nt: TGCGCCAGCAGCTTGAGCACAGATACGCAGTATTTT
abundance: NA
j_gene: TRBJ2-3
v_gene: TRBV5-1
d_gene: NA

CDR3aa: CASSSPQTAGQGISYEQYF
CDR3nt: TGTGCCAGCAGCAGCCCCCAAACGGCGGGACAGGGAATTTCCTACGAGCAGTACTTC
abundance: NA
j_gene: TRBJ2-7
v_gene: TRBV7-9
d_gene: TRBD1

CDR3aa: CASKALLAGAQYEQFF
CDR3nt: TGTGCCAGCAAGGCCCTACTAGCGGGAGCTCAGTATGAGCAGTTCTTC
abundance: NA
j_gene: TRBJ2-1
v_gene: TRBV27
d_gene: TRBD2

CDR3aa: CASRPTRYNPYNEQFF
CDR3nt: TGTGCCAGCAGACCCACCCGGTATAATCCCTACAATGAGCAGTTCTTC
abundance: NA
j_gene: TRBJ2-1
v_gene: TRBV27
d_gene: NA

CDR3aa: CASEKTGWDTGELFF
CDR3nt: TGTGCCTCAGAGAAGACAGGGTGGGACACCGGGGAGCTGTTTTTT
abundance: NA
j_gene: TRBJ2-2
v_gene: TRBV19
d_gene: TRBD1

CDR3aa: CASSLANSYNEQFF
CDR3nt: TGTGCCAGCAGTCTAGCGAACTCCTACAATGAGCAGTTCTTC
abundance: NA
j_gene: TRBJ2-1
v_gene: TRBV27
d_gene: NA

CDR3aa: CASSLGHRETQYF
CDR3nt: TGTGCCAGCAGCCTGGGACATAGAGAGACCCAGTACTTC
abundance: NA
j_gene: TRBJ2-5
v_gene: TRBV6-5
d_gene: NA

CDR3aa: CASSLWGNEQFF
CDR3nt: TGCGCCAGCAGCCTTTGGGGGAATGAGCAGTTCTTC
abundance: NA
j_gene: TRBJ2-1
v_gene: TRBV5-1
d_gene: NA

CDR3aa: CAWSGTYGYTF
CDR3nt: TGTGCCTGGAGTGGGACATACGGCTACACCTTC
abundance: NA
j_gene: TRBJ1-2
v_gene: TRBV30
d_gene: NA

CDR3aa: CASSYRDRGRGETQYF
CDR3nt: TGTGCCAGCAGCTACCGGGACAGGGGGCGCGGGGAGACCCAGTACTTC
abundance: NA
j_gene: TRBJ2-5
v_gene: TRBV7-9
d_gene: TRBD1

CDR3aa: CASSLYPEQYF
CDR3nt: TGTGCCAGCAGCTTATATCCCGAGCAGTACTTC
abundance: NA
j_gene: TRBJ2-7
v_gene: TRBV7-9
d_gene: NA

CDR3aa: CASSLTGGLAFF
CDR3nt: TGTGCCAGCAGCTTAACAGGGGGATTGGCTTTCTTT
abundance: few
j_gene: TRBJ1-1
v_gene: TRBV7-3
d_gene: NA

CDR3aa: CASSLAGAVGETQYF
CDR3nt: TGTGCCAGCAGCTTAGCAGGGGCTGTCGGGGAGACCCAGTACTTC
abundance: NA
j_gene: TRBJ2-5
v_gene: TRBV7-9
d_gene: NA

CDR3aa: CASSLSRDTGELFF
CDR3nt: TGTGCCAGCAGCCTATCTAGGGACACCGGGGAGCTGTTTTTT
abundance: NA
j_gene: TRBJ2-2
v_gene: TRBV7-3
d_gene: NA

CDR3aa: CASSPYTGYNEQFF
CDR3nt: TGTGCCAGCAGCCCCTATACGGGATACAATGAGCAGTTCTTC
abundance: NA
j_gene: TRBJ2-1
v_gene: TRBV5-4
d_gene: NA

CDR3aa: CASSQGRTGELFF
CDR3nt: TGTGCCAGTAGCCAGGGGCGGACCGGGGAGCTGTTTTTT
abundance: NA
j_gene: TRBJ2-2
v_gene: TRBV19
d_gene: NA

CDR3aa: CASSQGAVRETQYF
CDR3nt: TGTGCCAGCAGTCAGGGGGCGGTTCGGGAGACCCAGTACTTC
abundance: NA
j_gene: TRBJ2-5
v_gene: TRBV25-1
d_gene: TRBD1

CDR3aa: CATSSSLDEQFF
CDR3nt: TGTGCCACCAGCAGCTCTTTGGATGAGCAGTTCTTC
abundance: NA
j_gene: TRBJ2-1
v_gene: TRBV15
d_gene: NA

CDR3aa: CATSRAGNTIYF
CDR3nt: TGTGCCACCAGCAGAGCTGGAAACACCATATATTTT
abundance: few
j_gene: TRBJ1-3
v_gene: TRBV15
d_gene: NA

CDR3aa: CASSLPAGGTQETQYF
CDR3nt: TGTGCCAGCAGCCTACCAGCAGGGGGAACTCAAGAGACCCAGTACTTC
abundance: NA
j_gene: TRBJ2-5
v_gene: TRBV11-2
d_gene: TRBD1

CDR3aa: CASSMGANQPQHF
CDR3nt: TGTGCCAGTAGTATGGGGGCTAATCAGCCCCAGCATTTT
abundance: NA
j_gene: TRBJ1-5
v_gene: TRBV19
d_gene: NA

CDR3aa: CASSQGGVGYGYTF
CDR3nt: TGCGCCAGCAGCCAAGGTGGGGTGGGCTATGGCTACACCTTC
abundance: few
j_gene: TRBJ1-2
v_gene: TRBV4-1
d_gene: NA

CDR3aa: CASFWTGGSEQYF
CDR3nt: TGTGCCAGTTTTTGGACAGGGGGGTCCGAGCAGTACTTC
abundance: NA
j_gene: TRBJ2-7
v_gene: TRBV6-1
d_gene: TRBD1

CDR3aa: CASSLTGTSGRYEQFF
CDR3nt: TGTGCCAGCAGCTTAACCGGGACTAGCGGGCGCTATGAGCAGTTCTTC
abundance: NA
j_gene: TRBJ2-1
v_gene: TRBV7-8
d_gene: TRBD2

CDR3aa: CSVEAGGSNEQFF
CDR3nt: TGCAGCGTTGAAGCGGGAGGTAGCAATGAGCAGTTCTTC
abundance: once
j_gene: TRBJ2-1
v_gene: TRBV29-1
d_gene: TRBD2